This record covers a single TCR beta chain. Its antigen is unknown. Every specimen provided 1-10 million cryopreserved PBMC before DNA extraction took place. The sample originates from a study of long-term antiretroviral therapy in people with HIV. Trimming removed 2 bases at V and 1 base at J, with 0 bases between. Germline CDR1 reads SNHLY; CDR2 reads FYNNEI. This CDR3 contains 13 residues. At survey level, the immunoSEQ assay was run in its v3.0 version. Sequencing used immunoSEQ multiplex PCR; TCRdb keeps in-frame clones, though not all of them. The table records about 18,000 clones, roughly 80% of them present only once. Study-level findings and limits: Blood was collected between about 2003 and 2018, possibly under older ART regimens. Repertoires with HIV possessed tighter CDR3 length spans than those of controls. With ART, diversity went up but was still lower than in transplant donor controls.

The chain uses TRBV2 and TRBJ2-6; D gene unclear. Here the sequenced sample was unsorted PBMCs, taken 0.6 years after starting antiretroviral therapy. The sequence derives from a woman under 30 with HIV. Written as DNA, the CDR3 is TGTGCCAGCAGTGAATCTGGGGCCAACGTCCTGACTTTC. It is translated as CASSESGANVLTF. Full variable domain (missing parts from reference TRBV2 and TRBJ2-6): EPEVTQTPSHQVTQMGQEVILRCVPISNHLYFYWYRQILGQKVEFLVSFYNNEISEKSEIFDDQFSVERPDGSNFTLKIRSTKLEDSAMYFCASSESGANVLTFGAGSRLTVL.